The 5 T cell receptor beta chains below all came from one sample that was sequenced in a study of T cell changes during pregnancy in multiple sclerosis. Data came from immunoSEQ multiplex PCR; TCRdb stores just in-frame clones and leaves some out. In the table there are tens of thousands of clones, roughly 90% of which are singletons. Here the sequenced sample was peripheral blood, taken in the first trimester of pregnancy. The receptors stem from a female donor in good health, enrolled as a control in a pregnancy study.

The chain combines TRBV29-1 with TRBJ1-1; 9 nucleotides line up with TRBD1. Germline trimming cut 4 bases from V and 1 base from J; bases unmatched to any gene: 10. The CDR3 contains 16 residues. CDR1 and CDR2 from the germline V gene are SQVTM and ANQGSEA. CDR3 bases: TGCAGCGTTGTCCGAAGGACAGGGGCGAAGAACACTGAAGCTTTCTTT. It is translated as CSVVRRTGAKNTEAFF.

The chain combines TRBV11-3 with TRBJ2-3, with D possibly matching TRBD2 (5 bases). V dropped 1 base and J dropped 0 bases, with 11 bases sitting between them. Germline lookup yields CDR1 SGHNT and CDR2 YENEEA. This CDR3 is built from 16 residues. CDR3 sequence reads: CASSLGGYPSTDTQYF. CDR3 in DNA: TGTGCCAGCAGCTTAGGAGGGTACCCTAGCACAGATACGCAGTATTTT. Looking up the rest from reference TRBV11-3 and TRBJ2-3 gives the full variable domain: EAGVVQSPRYKIIEKKQPVAFWCNPISGHNTLYWYLQNLGQGPELLIRYENEEAVDDSQLPKDRFSAERLKGVDSTLKIQPAELGDSAVYLCASSLGGYPSTDTQYFGPGTRLTVL.

The chain links TRBV7-6 to TRBJ1-1, with D hard to call. CDR3 length: 12 residues. Per germline, CDR1 SGHVS and CDR2 FNYEAQ. V dropped 3 bases and J dropped 8 bases, with 10 bases sitting between them. Written as DNA, the CDR3 is TGTGCCAGCAGCTTCCCGCGAGGGGAAGCTTTCTTT. It yields the protein CASSFPRGEAFF.

The V gene is TRBV5-5, the J gene TRBJ1-5; tentative D call: TRBD1 (6 bases). V was clipped by 2 bases and J by 3 bases, with 9 bases between them. Germline V gives CDR1 SGHKS, CDR2 YYEKEE (reference sequence). The length of the CDR3 is 14 residues. The CDR3 loop reads CASSFEGDNQPQHF. Here the CDR3 DNA reads TGTGCCAGCAGCTTCGAGGGGGACAATCAGCCCCAGCATTTT.

The chain recombines TRBV6-6 with TRBJ1-6; D is unresolved. V was trimmed by 0 bases and J by 0 bases, leaving 6 bases between them. Germline CDR1 is MNHNY and CDR2 is SVGAGI (reference sequence). The CDR3 has 16 amino acids. The CDR3 is CASSYSRNSYNSPLHF. CDR3 bases: TGTGCCAGCAGTTACTCGAGAAACTCCTATAATTCACCCCTCCACTTT.